These T cell receptor beta chains were read from a single sample in a study of blood T cell repertoires in COVID-19. Clones were read by immunoSEQ multiplex PCR, and TCRdb kept only the in-frame ones, dropping some. The sample carries about 70,000 clones, around 90% recorded once. The specimen sequenced was peripheral blood. These receptors were obtained from an elderly woman with active or convalescent COVID-19. Each CDR3 is given with its conserved first and last residue. D genes are given only for firm matches. The size entry is marked missing in some rows and otherwise reads once, few, many or a size class.

d_gene: -; v_gene: TRBV27; abundance: -; j_gene: TRBJ2-7; CDR3aa: CASSLWQGGIHYEQYF; CDR3nt: TGTGCCAGCAGTTTATGGCAGGGAGGAATTCACTACGAGCAGTACTTC
d_gene: -; v_gene: TRBV19; abundance: -; j_gene: TRBJ2-5; CDR3aa: CASRGTGTFETQYF; CDR3nt: TGTGCCAGTAGGGGAACAGGGACGTTTGAGACCCAGTACTTC
d_gene: -; v_gene: TRBV15; abundance: -; j_gene: TRBJ2-3; CDR3aa: CAAGSTDTQYF; CDR3nt: TGTGCTGCAGGTAGCACAGATACGCAGTATTTT
d_gene: -; v_gene: TRBV19; abundance: -; j_gene: TRBJ1-5; CDR3aa: CASKPHRDVGNQPQHF; CDR3nt: TGTGCCAGTAAACCCCACAGGGACGTGGGAAATCAGCCCCAGCATTTT
d_gene: -; v_gene: TRBV4-1; abundance: -; j_gene: TRBJ2-5; CDR3aa: CASSQDLAPGEETQYF; CDR3nt: TGCGCCAGCAGCCAAGATTTGGCCCCTGGGGAGGAGACCCAGTACTTC
d_gene: -; v_gene: TRBV4-1; abundance: -; j_gene: TRBJ2-5; CDR3aa: CASSQGSVVVQETQYF; CDR3nt: TGCGCCAGCAGCCAAGGTTCGGTTGTGGTACAAGAGACCCAGTACTTC
d_gene: -; v_gene: TRBV28; abundance: -; j_gene: TRBJ1-2; CDR3aa: CASRSRIYGYTF; CDR3nt: TGTGCCAGCAGGAGCAGGATTTATGGCTACACCTTC
d_gene: -; v_gene: TRBV27; abundance: -; j_gene: TRBJ2-1; CDR3aa: CASSPYRVSSYNEQFF; CDR3nt: TGTGCCAGCAGTCCCTACAGGGTGAGCTCCTACAATGAGCAGTTCTTC
d_gene: -; v_gene: TRBV25-1; abundance: -; j_gene: TRBJ2-1; CDR3aa: CASSGPSRPYNEQFF; CDR3nt: TGTGCCAGCAGTGGCCCGTCCAGGCCCTACAATGAGCAGTTCTTC
d_gene: -; v_gene: TRBV9; abundance: -; j_gene: TRBJ1-6; CDR3aa: CATAAGANSPLHF; CDR3nt: TGTGCCACCGCAGCGGGGGCAAATTCACCCCTCCACTTT
d_gene: -; v_gene: TRBV29-1; abundance: once; j_gene: TRBJ1-2; CDR3aa: CSVAMDTGAYGYTF; CDR3nt: TGCAGCGTTGCTATGGACACAGGAGCCTATGGCTACACCTTC
d_gene: -; v_gene: TRBV13; abundance: once; j_gene: TRBJ2-7; CDR3aa: CASSSSGVGYEQYF; CDR3nt: TGTGCCAGCAGCTCATCAGGGGTTGGGTACGAGCAGTACTTC
d_gene: -; v_gene: TRBV9; abundance: -; j_gene: TRBJ2-1; CDR3aa: CASSVEGRVVNEQFF; CDR3nt: TGTGCCAGCAGCGTAGAGGGCAGGGTTGTCAATGAGCAGTTCTTC
d_gene: -; v_gene: TRBV7-9; abundance: -; j_gene: TRBJ1-2; CDR3aa: CASSFSVLYGYTF; CDR3nt: TGTGCCAGCAGCTTTTCGGTCCTCTATGGCTACACCTTC
d_gene: TRBD1; v_gene: TRBV28; abundance: -; j_gene: TRBJ2-7; CDR3aa: CASSSVLDRVFEQYF; CDR3nt: TGTGCCAGCAGTTCGGTCTTGGACAGGGTTTTTGAGCAGTACTTC
d_gene: -; v_gene: TRBV4-1; abundance: -; j_gene: TRBJ2-1; CDR3aa: CASSPVNGNEQFF; CDR3nt: TGCGCCAGCAGCCCTGTAAACGGGAATGAGCAGTTCTTC
d_gene: TRBD1; v_gene: TRBV30; abundance: -; j_gene: TRBJ1-2; CDR3aa: CAWSVLYRGRGYTF; CDR3nt: TGTGCCTGGAGTGTACTTTACAGGGGTCGTGGCTACACCTTC
d_gene: -; v_gene: TRBV7-3; abundance: -; j_gene: TRBJ2-1; CDR3aa: CASSLQSSAPNEQFF; CDR3nt: TGTGCCAGCAGCCTCCAATCGAGTGCCCCCAATGAGCAGTTCTTC
d_gene: -; v_gene: TRBV6-6; abundance: -; j_gene: TRBJ1-6; CDR3aa: CASRGDLRTPLHF; CDR3nt: TGTGCCAGCAGGGGAGACCTAAGGACACCCCTCCACTTT
d_gene: TRBD1; v_gene: TRBV5-4; abundance: -; j_gene: TRBJ2-3; CDR3aa: CASSWDRGADTQYF; CDR3nt: TGTGCCAGCAGCTGGGACAGGGGTGCAGATACGCAGTATTTT
d_gene: -; v_gene: TRBV6-2/TRBV6-3; abundance: -; j_gene: TRBJ2-7; CDR3aa: CASSARLNSYEQYF; CDR3nt: TGTGCCAGCAGTGCGAGACTGAACTCCTACGAGCAGTACTTC
d_gene: -; v_gene: TRBV12-2; abundance: -; j_gene: TRBJ1-2; CDR3aa: CASRTRTALSYGYTF; CDR3nt: TGTGCAAGTCGCACCCGGACAGCGTTGAGTTATGGCTACACCTTC
d_gene: TRBD1; v_gene: TRBV27; abundance: -; j_gene: TRBJ1-2; CDR3aa: CASSPGVQGARGYTF; CDR3nt: TGTGCCAGCAGCCCGGGGGTACAGGGGGCACGCGGCTACACCTTC
d_gene: -; v_gene: TRBV6-2/TRBV6-3; abundance: once; j_gene: TRBJ2-1; CDR3aa: CASSPPGFESYNEQFF; CDR3nt: TGTGCCAGCAGTCCCCCAGGGTTTGAATCCTACAATGAGCAGTTCTTC
d_gene: -; v_gene: TRBV5-8; abundance: -; j_gene: TRBJ2-7; CDR3aa: CASSAGRGTYEQYF; CDR3nt: TGTGCCAGCAGCGCCGGACGGGGAACCTACGAGCAGTACTTC
d_gene: TRBD2; v_gene: TRBV6-5; abundance: once; j_gene: TRBJ2-1; CDR3aa: CAISGGPLKISEQFF; CDR3nt: TGTGCAATCAGCGGGGGGCCTCTGAAGATCTCTGAGCAGTTCTTC
d_gene: -; v_gene: TRBV5-1; abundance: -; j_gene: TRBJ2-2; CDR3aa: CASSLGSGWTGELFF; CDR3nt: TGCGCCAGCAGCTTGGGGTCCGGGTGGACCGGGGAGCTGTTTTTT
d_gene: -; v_gene: TRBV4-3; abundance: few; j_gene: TRBJ2-2; CDR3aa: CASSQLGGEYTGELFF; CDR3nt: TGCGCCAGCAGCCAATTGGGCGGGGAATACACCGGGGAGCTGTTTTTT
d_gene: TRBD2; v_gene: TRBV18; abundance: -; j_gene: TRBJ2-1; CDR3aa: CASSSGRDEQFF; CDR3nt: TGTGCCAGCTCTAGCGGGAGGGATGAGCAGTTCTTC
d_gene: -; v_gene: TRBV5-6; abundance: -; j_gene: TRBJ1-6; CDR3aa: CASSSRTVSSYNSPLHF; CDR3nt: TGTGCCAGCAGCTCGCGGACAGTGAGCTCCTATAATTCACCCCTCCACTTT
d_gene: -; v_gene: TRBV9; abundance: -; j_gene: TRBJ2-3; CDR3aa: CASSVASHITDTQYF; CDR3nt: TGTGCCAGCAGCGTAGCTTCGCACATCACAGATACGCAGTATTTT
d_gene: -; v_gene: TRBV5-1; abundance: -; j_gene: TRBJ1-6; CDR3aa: CASRTGLANSPLHF; CDR3nt: TGCGCCAGCAGAACAGGGTTGGCGAATTCACCCCTCCACTTT
d_gene: TRBD1; v_gene: TRBV5-6; abundance: -; j_gene: TRBJ1-6; CDR3aa: CASSSPRWKGASNSPLHF; CDR3nt: TGTGCCAGCAGCTCCCCCCGGTGGAAGGGGGCTAGTAATTCACCCCTCCACTTT
d_gene: -; v_gene: TRBV9; abundance: -; j_gene: TRBJ1-3; CDR3aa: CASSVPGTGNTIYF; CDR3nt: TGTGCCAGCAGCGTCCCGGGGACAGGAAACACCATATATTTT
d_gene: -; v_gene: TRBV5-4; abundance: few; j_gene: TRBJ1-1; CDR3aa: CASSLGGLRTEAFF; CDR3nt: TGTGCCAGCAGCTTGGGGGGCCTGAGGACTGAAGCTTTCTTT
d_gene: TRBD2; v_gene: TRBV19; abundance: -; j_gene: TRBJ2-1; CDR3aa: CASSTSGGARNEQFF; CDR3nt: TGTGCCAGTAGTACAAGCGGGGGGGCCCGCAATGAGCAGTTCTTC